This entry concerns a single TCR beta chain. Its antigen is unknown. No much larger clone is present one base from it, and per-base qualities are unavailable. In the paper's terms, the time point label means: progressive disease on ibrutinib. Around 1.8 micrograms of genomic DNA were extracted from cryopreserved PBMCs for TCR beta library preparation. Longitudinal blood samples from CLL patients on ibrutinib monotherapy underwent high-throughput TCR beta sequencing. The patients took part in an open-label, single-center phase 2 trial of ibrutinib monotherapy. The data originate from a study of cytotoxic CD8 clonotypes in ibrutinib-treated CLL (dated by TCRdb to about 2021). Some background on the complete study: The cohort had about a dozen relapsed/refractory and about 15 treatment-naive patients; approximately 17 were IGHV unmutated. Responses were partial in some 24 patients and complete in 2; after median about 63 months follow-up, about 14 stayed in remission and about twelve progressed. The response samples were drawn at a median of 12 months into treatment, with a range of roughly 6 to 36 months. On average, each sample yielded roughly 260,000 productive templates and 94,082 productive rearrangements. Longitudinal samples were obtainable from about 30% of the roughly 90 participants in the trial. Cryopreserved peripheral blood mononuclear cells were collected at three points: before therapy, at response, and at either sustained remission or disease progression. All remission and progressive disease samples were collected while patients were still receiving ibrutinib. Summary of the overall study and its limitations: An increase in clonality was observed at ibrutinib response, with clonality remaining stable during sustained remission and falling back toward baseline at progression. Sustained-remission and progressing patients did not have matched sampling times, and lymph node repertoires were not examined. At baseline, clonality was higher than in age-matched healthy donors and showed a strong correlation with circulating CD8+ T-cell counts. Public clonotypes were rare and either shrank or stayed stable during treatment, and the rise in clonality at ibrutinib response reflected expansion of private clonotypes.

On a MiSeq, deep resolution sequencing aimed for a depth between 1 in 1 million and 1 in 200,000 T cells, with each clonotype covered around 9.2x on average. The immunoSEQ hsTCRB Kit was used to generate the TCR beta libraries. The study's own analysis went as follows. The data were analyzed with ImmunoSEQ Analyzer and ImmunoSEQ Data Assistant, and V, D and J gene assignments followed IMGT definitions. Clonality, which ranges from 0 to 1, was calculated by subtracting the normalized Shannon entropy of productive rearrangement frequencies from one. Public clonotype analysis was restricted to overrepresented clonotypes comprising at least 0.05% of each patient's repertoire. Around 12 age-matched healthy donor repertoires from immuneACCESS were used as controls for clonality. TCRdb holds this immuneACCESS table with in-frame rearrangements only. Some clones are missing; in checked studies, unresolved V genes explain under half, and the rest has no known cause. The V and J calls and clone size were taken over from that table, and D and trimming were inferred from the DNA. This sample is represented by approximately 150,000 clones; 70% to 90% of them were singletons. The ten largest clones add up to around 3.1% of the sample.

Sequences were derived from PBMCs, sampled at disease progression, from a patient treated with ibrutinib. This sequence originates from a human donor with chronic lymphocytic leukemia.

The DNA is as follows: TGTGCCAGTAGAGCGTATAGCGGGGACAACACCGGGGAGCTGTTTTTT. Its translation reads: CASRAYSGDNTGELFF. The chain is encoded by TRBV19 joined to TRBJ2-2, with 8 central nucleotides matching TRBD2. Counted from cysteine to phenylalanine, this CDR3 has 16 amino acids. Only the CDR3 region is kept as DNA, spanning 48 bases read in frame from base 1. Trimmed from V: 6 bases; trimmed from J: 2 bases; junction bases lacking a gene match: 8. Sequences LNHDA (CDR1) and SQIVND (CDR2) are obtained from the germline V gene (reference sequence). With the portions outside the CDR3 filled from the reference TRBV19 and TRBJ2-2 genes, the complete variable region becomes DGGITQSPKYLFRKEGQNVTLSCEQNLNHDAMYWYRQDPGQGLRLIYYSQIVNDFQKGDIAEGYSVSREKKESFPLTVTSAQKNPTAFYLCASRAYSGDNTGELFFGEGSRLTVL.